This T cell receptor beta chain was identified in a study of T cell changes during pregnancy in multiple sclerosis. Deletions cut 1 base from V and 8 bases from J, with 17 bases between. This CDR3 has 16 residues. Germline V CDR1 and CDR2: MGHRA, YSYEKL. Clones were read by immunoSEQ multiplex PCR, and TCRdb kept only the in-frame ones, dropping some. This sample has about 11,000 clones, with around 88% found just once. The chain links TRBV4-1 to TRBJ1-4; D is uncertain. This material consisted of CD8+ T cells from peripheral blood mononuclear cells, taken in the first trimester of pregnancy. The sequence was obtained from a female donor in good health, enrolled as a control in a pregnancy study. The CDR3 nucleotides read TGCGCCAGCAGCCAAGCGTTTGGAGGCGGTGGAGAAAAACTGTTTTTT. Encoded protein: CASSQAFGGGGEKLFF.